This TCR beta chain derives from a study of CD8 T cells in ankylosing spondylitis. Study results and limitations: Typical of ankylosing spondylitis blood, it appeared, was a TCR beta motif of roughly eight highly homologous variants.

V lost 5 bases and J lost 2, with 20 bases in between. Germline loops: CDR1 SQVTM, CDR2 ANQGSEA. The CDR3 runs 16 residues. TCRdb passed the 5' RACE reads through MiXCR, listing each CDR3 protein once. The sample lists about 800,000 distinct CDR3 sequences; 12% were seen once. This clonotype was observed at least ten times. Its antigen remains unknown. This sequence originates from a male donor with ankylosing spondylitis. The specimen was blood, either unsorted or a sorted T cell fraction (not recorded which). The chain links TRBV29-1 to TRBJ2-3, with D perhaps matching TRBD1 (8 bases). For the CDR3, the DNA is TGCAGCGTTACAGGGGGGGATTTTTCTACCACAGATACGCAGTATTTT. Its protein is CSVTGGDFSTTDTQYF.